This T cell receptor (beta chain) comes out of a study of T cell changes during pregnancy in multiple sclerosis. Libraries were prepared by immunoSEQ multiplex PCR; TCRdb keeps only in-frame clonotypes and omits some of them. Of some 60,000 clones in the sample, more than 75% were seen once. Trimming removed 0 bases at V and 0 bases at J, with 6 bases between. There are 15 residues in the CDR3. The germline V gene has CDR1 SGHAT and CDR2 FQNNGV. The sequence came from a human donor whose cells served as feeder cells for cultures in a pregnancy study. The rearrangement joins TRBV11-2 to TRBJ2-1; D ambiguous. Source material: peripheral blood from another person, used as feeder cells. CDR3: CASSLEVSSYNEQFF. The DNA for the CDR3 is TGTGCCAGCAGCTTAGAGGTTAGCTCCTACAATGAGCAGTTCTTC.